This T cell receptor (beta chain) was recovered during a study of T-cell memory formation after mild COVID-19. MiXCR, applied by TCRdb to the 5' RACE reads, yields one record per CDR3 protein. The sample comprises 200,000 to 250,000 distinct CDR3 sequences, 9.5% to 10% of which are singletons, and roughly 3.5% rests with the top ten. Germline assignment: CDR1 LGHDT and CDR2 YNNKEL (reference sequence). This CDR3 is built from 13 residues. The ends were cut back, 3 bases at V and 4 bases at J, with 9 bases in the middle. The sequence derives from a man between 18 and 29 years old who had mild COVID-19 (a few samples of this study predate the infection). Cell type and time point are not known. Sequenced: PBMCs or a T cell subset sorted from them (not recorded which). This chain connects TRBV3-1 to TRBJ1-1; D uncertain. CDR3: CASSQGLGTEAFF. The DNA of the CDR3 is TGTGCCAGCAGCCAGGGGTTGGGCACTGAAGCTTTCTTT.